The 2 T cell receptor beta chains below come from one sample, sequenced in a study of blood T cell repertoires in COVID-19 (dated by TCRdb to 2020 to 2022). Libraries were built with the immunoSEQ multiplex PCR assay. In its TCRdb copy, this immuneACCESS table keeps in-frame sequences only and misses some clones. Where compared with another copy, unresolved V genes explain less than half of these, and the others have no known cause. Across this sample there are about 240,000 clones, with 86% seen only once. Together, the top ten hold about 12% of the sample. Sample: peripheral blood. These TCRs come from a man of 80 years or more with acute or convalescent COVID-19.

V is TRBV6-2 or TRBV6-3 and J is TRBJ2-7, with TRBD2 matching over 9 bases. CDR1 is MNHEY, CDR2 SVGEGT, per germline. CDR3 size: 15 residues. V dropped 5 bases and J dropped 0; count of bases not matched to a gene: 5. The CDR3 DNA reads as TGTGCCAGCAGTCGCGAGCGGGAGGTCTCCTACGAGCAGTACTTC. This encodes CASSREREVSYEQYF.

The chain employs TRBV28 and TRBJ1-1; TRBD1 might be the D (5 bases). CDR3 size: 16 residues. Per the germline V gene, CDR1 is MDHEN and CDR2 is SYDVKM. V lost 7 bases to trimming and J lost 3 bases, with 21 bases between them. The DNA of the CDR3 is TGTGCCAGCACCCGCGGGGACCTTCTCGTGGACACTGAAGCTTTCTTT. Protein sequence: CASTRGDLLVDTEAFF.